This TCR beta chain emerged from a study of cytomegalovirus exposure and HLA in healthy donors. Study results and limitations: Researchers counted 180 or so TCR beta chains as cytomegalovirus-associated. Across HLA loci, a later analysis found differing TCR association rates, with DRB1 most and HLA-C fewest. What a later analysis reportedly showed was that an Asian-associated ancestry cluster had fewer N-insertions than the approximately 700-donor mean.

PCR employed 60 Vbeta and 13 Jbeta primers. The protocol was immunoSEQ multiplex PCR, while the TCRdb copy is restricted to in-frame clones and leaves out a portion. Of over 150,000 clones in the sample, around 77% are singletons; the top ten hold 1%. On this clone itself: No antigen is known for it.

The CDR3 totals 17 residues. Looked up from germline, CDR1 is MNHEY and CDR2 is SMNVEV (reference sequence). The trim removed 7 bases at V and 7 bases at J, leaving 19 bases unmatched. This TCR was recovered from a woman aged 50 to 60 in good health and CMV-seropositive. The genes are TRBV27 and TRBJ2-3, with 8 bases matching TRBD2. Sequences were obtained from PBMCs. The CDR3 here is CASNPKTGLAGSYTQYF. CDR3 DNA sequence: TGTGCCAGCAACCCCAAAACCGGGCTAGCGGGCTCTTATACGCAGTATTTT.